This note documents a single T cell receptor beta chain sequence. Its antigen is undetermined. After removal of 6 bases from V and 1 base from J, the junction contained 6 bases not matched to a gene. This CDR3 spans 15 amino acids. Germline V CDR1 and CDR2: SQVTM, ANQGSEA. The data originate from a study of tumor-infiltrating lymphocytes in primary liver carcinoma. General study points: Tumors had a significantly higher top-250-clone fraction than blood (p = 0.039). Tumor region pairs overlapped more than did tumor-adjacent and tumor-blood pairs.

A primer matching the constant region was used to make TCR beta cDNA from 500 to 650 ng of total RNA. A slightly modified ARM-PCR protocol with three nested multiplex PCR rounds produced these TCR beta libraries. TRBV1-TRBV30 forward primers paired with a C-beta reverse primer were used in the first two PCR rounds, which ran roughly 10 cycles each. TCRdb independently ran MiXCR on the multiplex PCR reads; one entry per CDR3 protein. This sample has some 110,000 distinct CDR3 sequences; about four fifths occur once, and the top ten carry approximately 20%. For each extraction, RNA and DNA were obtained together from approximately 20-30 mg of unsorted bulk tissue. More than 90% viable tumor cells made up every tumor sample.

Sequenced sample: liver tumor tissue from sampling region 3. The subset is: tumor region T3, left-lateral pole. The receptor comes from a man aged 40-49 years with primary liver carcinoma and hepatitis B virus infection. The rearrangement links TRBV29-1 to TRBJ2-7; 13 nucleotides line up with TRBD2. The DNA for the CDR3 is TGCAGCGTCGTTCTGGGACTAGCGGGGTCCTACGAGCAGTACTTC. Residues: CSVVLGLAGSYEQYF.